This paragraph covers one T cell receptor (beta chain) sequence. The target antigen is unknown. This may stem from a read error, because a much larger clone lies one nucleotide away. The data originate from a study of regulatory T cells in long-lasting Graves disease. Time point of the sample: newly diagnosed GD, antithyroid drugs for less than 3 months. PBMC-derived RNA was used for the TCR library. Tubes containing EDTA received approximately 9 milliliters of drawn peripheral blood. General study points: More public clonotypes were shared by persistent patients (around 3,000) than by new patients (about 1,000).

The authors built TCR beta libraries using iRepertoire HTBI primers and Arm-PCR of CDR3 regions. From the multiplex PCR reads, TCRdb called clonotypes with MiXCR, one entry per CDR3 protein. The sample includes approximately 400,000 distinct CDR3 sequences, roughly 10% seen only once; the top ten take approximately 20%. The same data also contributed to another study, on T cells in Graves' hyperthyroidism and ophthalmopathy.

The sequence was collected from a woman between 18 and 30 years old with Graves disease. The sequencing here drew on peripheral blood mononuclear cells (PBMCs), taken at new diagnosis, from a patient treated with antithyroid drugs.

The CDR3 reads CASNPGTVGTEAFF. In nucleotides, the CDR3 is TGTGCCAGCAACCCCGGGACGGTGGGGACTGAAGCTTTCTTT. The chain recombines TRBV6-1 with TRBJ1-1; D is perhaps TRBD1 (5 bases). In germline, CDR1 is MNHNS, CDR2 SASEGT. The ends were cut back, 7 bases at V and 5 bases at J, with 17 bases in the middle. The CDR3 totals 14 residues.